This note documents a single T cell receptor beta chain sequence. Antigen unknown. CDR1 is LNHNV, CDR2 YYDKDF, per germline (reference sequence). Trimming removed 0 bases from V and 1 base from J, with 15 bases in between. The CDR3 is 17 residues long. These data come from a study of T cell repertoires in cytomegalovirus infection. Study-wide context: Through public TCR beta signatures, both CMV infection and matching HLA type were indicated. Overall study results and limits: CMV-specific TCR beta clonotypes restricted by HLA-C were the ones dominating the ex vivo response.

TCRdb re-called the reads through MiXCR, storing one row per CDR3 protein. This repertoire shows around 740,000 distinct CDR3 sequences, less than 40% found once; its top ten account for roughly 2.9%. Sequenced input: PBMCs. This clonotype was sampled from a human donor in good health (CMV status not recorded). Some clones in this sample may be carry-over from other donors' samples. The chain is built from TRBV15 and TRBJ1-1; D is unresolved. CDR3 loop: CATSRDSFQTRNTEAFF. The CDR3 DNA reads as TGTGCCACCAGCAGAGATTCCTTCCAGACCAGGAACACTGAAGCTTTCTTT.